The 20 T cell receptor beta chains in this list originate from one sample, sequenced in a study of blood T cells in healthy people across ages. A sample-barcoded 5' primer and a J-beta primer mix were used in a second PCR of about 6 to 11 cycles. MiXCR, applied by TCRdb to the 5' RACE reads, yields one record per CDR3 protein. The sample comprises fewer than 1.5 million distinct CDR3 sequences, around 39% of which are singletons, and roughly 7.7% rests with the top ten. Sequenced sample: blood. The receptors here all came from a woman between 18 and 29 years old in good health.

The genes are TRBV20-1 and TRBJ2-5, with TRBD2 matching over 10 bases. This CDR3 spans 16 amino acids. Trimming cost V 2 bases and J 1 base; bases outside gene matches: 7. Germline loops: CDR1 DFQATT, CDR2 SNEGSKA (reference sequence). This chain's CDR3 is CSARKKASGSQETQYF. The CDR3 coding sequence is TGCAGTGCTAGAAAAAAGGCTAGCGGGAGCCAAGAGACCCAGTACTTC.

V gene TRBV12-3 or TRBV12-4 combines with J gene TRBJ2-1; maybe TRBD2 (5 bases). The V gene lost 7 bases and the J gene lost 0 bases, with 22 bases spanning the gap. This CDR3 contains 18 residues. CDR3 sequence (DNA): TGTGCCAGCACCAATGTCAGTGCGAGGAGGTTCTCCTACAATGAGCAGTTCTTC. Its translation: CASTNVSARRFSYNEQFF.

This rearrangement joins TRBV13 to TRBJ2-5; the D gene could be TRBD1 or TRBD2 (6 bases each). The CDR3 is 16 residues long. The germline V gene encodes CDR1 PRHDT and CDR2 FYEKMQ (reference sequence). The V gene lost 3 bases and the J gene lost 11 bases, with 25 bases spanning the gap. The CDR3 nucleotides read TGTGCCAGCAGCTTGACAATACAGGGCCTGGGGGGTGAGCAGTACTTC. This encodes CASSLTIQGLGGEQYF.

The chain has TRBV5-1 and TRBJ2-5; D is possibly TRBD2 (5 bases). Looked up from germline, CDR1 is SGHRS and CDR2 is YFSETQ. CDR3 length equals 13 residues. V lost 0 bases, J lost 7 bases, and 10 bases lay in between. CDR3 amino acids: CASSLELRGTQYF. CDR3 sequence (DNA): TGCGCCAGCAGCTTGGAATTACGGGGGACCCAGTACTTC.

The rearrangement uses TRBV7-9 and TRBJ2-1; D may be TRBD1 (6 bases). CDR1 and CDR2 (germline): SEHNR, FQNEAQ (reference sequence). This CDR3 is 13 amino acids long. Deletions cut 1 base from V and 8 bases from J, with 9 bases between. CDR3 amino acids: CASSLEGVHEQFF. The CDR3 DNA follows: TGTGCCAGCAGCTTAGAGGGGGTCCATGAGCAGTTCTTC. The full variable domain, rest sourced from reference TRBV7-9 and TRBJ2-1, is DTGVSQNPRHKITKRGQNVTFRCDPISEHNRLYWYRQTLGQGPEFLTYFQNEAQLEKSRLLSDRFSAERPKGSFSTLEIQRTEQGDSAMYLCASSLEGVHEQFFGPGTRLTVL.

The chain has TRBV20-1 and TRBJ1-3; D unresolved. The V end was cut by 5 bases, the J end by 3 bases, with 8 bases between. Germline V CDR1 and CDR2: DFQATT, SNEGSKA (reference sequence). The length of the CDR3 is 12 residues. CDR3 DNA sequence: TGCAGTGCTTGGAGAAGTGGAAACACCATATATTTT. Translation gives CSAWRSGNTIYF.

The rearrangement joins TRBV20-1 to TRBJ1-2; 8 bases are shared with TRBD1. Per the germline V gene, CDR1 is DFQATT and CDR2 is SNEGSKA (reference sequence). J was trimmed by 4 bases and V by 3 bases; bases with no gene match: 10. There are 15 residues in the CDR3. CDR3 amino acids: CSASAGQTGVYGYTF. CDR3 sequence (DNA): TGCAGTGCTAGTGCCGGACAGACAGGGGTCTATGGCTACACCTTC.

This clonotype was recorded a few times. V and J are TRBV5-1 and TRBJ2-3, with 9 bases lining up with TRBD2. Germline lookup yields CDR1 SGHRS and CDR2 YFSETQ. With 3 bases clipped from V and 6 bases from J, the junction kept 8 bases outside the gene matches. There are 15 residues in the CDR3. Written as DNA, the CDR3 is TGCGCCAGCAGCTCCGGGACTAGCCAACCGGATACGCAGTATTTT. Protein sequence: CASSSGTSQPDTQYF.

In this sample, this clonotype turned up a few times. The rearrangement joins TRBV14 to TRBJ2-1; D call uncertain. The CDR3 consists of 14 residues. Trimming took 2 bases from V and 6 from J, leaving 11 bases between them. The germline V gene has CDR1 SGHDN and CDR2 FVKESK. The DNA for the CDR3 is TGTGCCAGCAGCCAATTAGCCCAGCTCAATGAGCAGTTCTTC. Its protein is CASSQLAQLNEQFF.

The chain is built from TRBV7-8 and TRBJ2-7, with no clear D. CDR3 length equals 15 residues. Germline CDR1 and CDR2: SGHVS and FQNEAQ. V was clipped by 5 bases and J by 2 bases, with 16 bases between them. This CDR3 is CASSQRRINPYEQYF. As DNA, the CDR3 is TGTGCCAGCAGCCAGCGACGGATTAACCCCTACGAGCAGTACTTC.

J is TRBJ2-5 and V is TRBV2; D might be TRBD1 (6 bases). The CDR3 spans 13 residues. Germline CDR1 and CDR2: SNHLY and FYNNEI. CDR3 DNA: TGTGCGCGGCAGGGGCAGCTCCAAGAGACCCAGTACTTC. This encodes CARQGQLQETQYF.

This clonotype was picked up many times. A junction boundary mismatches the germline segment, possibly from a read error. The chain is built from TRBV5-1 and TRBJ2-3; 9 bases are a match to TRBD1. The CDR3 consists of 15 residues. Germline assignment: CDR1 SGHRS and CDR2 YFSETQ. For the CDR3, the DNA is TGTGCCAGCAGCCCGGGGACAGGGAGCACAGATACGCAGTATTTT. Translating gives CASSPGTGSTDTQYF. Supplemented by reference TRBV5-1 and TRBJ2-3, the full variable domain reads KAGVTQTPRYLIKTRGQQVTLSCSPISGHRSVSWYQQTPGQGLQFLFEYFSETQRNKGNFPGRFSGRQFSNSRSEMNVSTLELGDSALYLCASSPGTGSTDTQYFGPGTRLTVL.

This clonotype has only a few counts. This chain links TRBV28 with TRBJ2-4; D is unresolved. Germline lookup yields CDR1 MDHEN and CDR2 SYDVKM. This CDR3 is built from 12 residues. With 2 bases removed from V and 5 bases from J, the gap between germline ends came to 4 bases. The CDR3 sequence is CASSLRQNIQYF. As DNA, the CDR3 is TGTGCCAGCAGTTTACGGCAAAACATTCAGTACTTC.

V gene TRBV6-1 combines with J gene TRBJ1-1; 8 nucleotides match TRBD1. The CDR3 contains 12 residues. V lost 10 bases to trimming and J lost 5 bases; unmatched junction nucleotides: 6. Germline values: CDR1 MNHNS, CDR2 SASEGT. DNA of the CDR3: TGTGCCACCTTACAGGGGGGTACTGAAGCTTTCTTT. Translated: CATLQGGTEAFF.

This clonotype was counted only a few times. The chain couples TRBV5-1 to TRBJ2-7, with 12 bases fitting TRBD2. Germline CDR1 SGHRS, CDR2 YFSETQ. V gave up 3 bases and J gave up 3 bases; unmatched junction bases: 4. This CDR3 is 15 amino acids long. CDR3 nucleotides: TGCGCCAGCAGCTCACTAGCGGGGGGCCACTACGAGCAGTACTTC. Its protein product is CASSSLAGGHYEQYF. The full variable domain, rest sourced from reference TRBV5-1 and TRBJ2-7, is KAGVTQTPRYLIKTRGQQVTLSCSPISGHRSVSWYQQTPGQGLQFLFEYFSETQRNKGNFPGRFSGRQFSNSRSEMNVSTLELGDSALYLCASSSLAGGHYEQYFGPGTRLTVT.

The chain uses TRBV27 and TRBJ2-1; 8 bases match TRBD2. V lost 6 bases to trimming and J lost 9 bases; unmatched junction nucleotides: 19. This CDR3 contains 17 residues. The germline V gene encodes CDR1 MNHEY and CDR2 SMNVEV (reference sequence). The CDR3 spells CASSSHGGPAGGVEQFF. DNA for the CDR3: TGTGCCAGCAGCAGCCACGGAGGGCCGGCGGGAGGTGTTGAGCAGTTCTTC.

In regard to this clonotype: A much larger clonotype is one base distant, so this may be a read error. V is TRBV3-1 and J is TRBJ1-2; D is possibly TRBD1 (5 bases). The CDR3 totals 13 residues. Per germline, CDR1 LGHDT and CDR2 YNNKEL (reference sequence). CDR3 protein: CASTQGREYGYTF. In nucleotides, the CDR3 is TGTGCCAGCACCCAAGGCAGGGAGTATGGCTACACCTTC.

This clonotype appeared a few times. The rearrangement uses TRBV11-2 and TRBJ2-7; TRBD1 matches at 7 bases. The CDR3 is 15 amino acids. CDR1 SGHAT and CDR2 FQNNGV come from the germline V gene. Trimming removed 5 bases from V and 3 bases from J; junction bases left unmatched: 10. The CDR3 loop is CASSLEQGPFYEQYF. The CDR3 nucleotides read TGTGCCAGCAGCCTCGAACAGGGGCCGTTCTACGAGCAGTACTTC.

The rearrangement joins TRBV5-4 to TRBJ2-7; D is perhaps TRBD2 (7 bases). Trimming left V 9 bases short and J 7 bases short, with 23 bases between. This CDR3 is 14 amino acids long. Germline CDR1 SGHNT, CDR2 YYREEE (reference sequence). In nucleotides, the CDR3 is TGTGCCATCGCACAGGGAGGGTTCGACAATGAGCAGTACTTC. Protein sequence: CAIAQGGFDNEQYF.

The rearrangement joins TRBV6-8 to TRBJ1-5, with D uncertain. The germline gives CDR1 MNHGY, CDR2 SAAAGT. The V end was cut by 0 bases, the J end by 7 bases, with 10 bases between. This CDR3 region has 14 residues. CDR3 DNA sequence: TGTGCCAGCAGTTACTCGACCCGCAGGCAGCCCCAGCATTTT. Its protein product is CASSYSTRRQPQHF.